Presented here are 9 T cell receptor beta chains from one specimen sequenced in a study of blood T cell repertoires in COVID-19. The method was immunoSEQ multiplex PCR; TCRdb's version includes in-frame clones alone and lacks a portion of them. The profile shows about 250,000 clones, approximately 83% of them singletons. The sequencing sample was made of PBMCs or T cells enriched from blood (not recorded which). The receptors derive from a man between 50 and 59 years old who had recovered from COVID-19.

The count of this clone is one. The gene calls are TRBV28 and TRBJ2-7; 10 bases are a match to TRBD1. Germline loops: CDR1 MDHEN, CDR2 SYDVKM. J gave up 3 bases and V 5 bases, and 10 bases lay outside the gene matches. This CDR3 has 16 residues. CDR3 region: CASSPIGTGAFYEQYF. For the CDR3, the DNA is TGTGCCAGCAGTCCCATCGGGACAGGGGCCTTCTACGAGCAGTACTTC.

V is TRBV12-3 or TRBV12-4 and J is TRBJ1-4, with D possibly TRBD1 on 5 matching bases. Trimming cost V 1 base and J 13 bases, with 10 bases left between them. The CDR3 covers 12 residues. CDR3 residues: CASSLVPGALFF. In DNA, the CDR3 is TGTGCCAGCAGTTTAGTCCCTGGGGCACTGTTTTTT.

The V and J genes are TRBV10-1 and TRBJ2-3; 7 bases align to TRBD2. The CDR3 is 15 amino acids. Germline CDR1 is WNHNN and CDR2 is SYGVQD (reference sequence). Trimming cost V 3 bases and J 4 bases; bases outside gene matches: 7. CDR3 in DNA: TGCGCCAGCAGTGAATCGGGGGGAAGGGCAGATACGCAGTATTTT. Residues: CASSESGGRADTQYF.

This chain links TRBV3-1 (or the pseudogene TRBV3-2) with TRBJ1-1; a weak D match, TRBD1 (5 bases). The V gene lost 1 base and the J gene lost 3 bases, with 9 bases spanning the gap. Germline V gives CDR1 LGHDT, CDR2 YNNKEL (reference sequence). The CDR3 is made up of 14 amino acids. As DNA, the CDR3 is TGTGCCAGCAGCCAAGTCGCGGGGGACACTGAAGCTTTCTTT. Translating gives CASSQVAGDTEAFF.

This clone was observed a single time. The V gene is TRBV9, the J gene TRBJ2-2; 7 nucleotides line up with TRBD1. Germline CDR1 and CDR2: SGDLS and YYNGEE. Trimming cost V 4 bases and J 5 bases; bases outside gene matches: 5. This CDR3 contains 14 residues. CDR3 residues: CASSIGTVTGELFF. The CDR3 DNA follows: TGTGCCAGCAGCATCGGGACAGTTACCGGGGAGCTGTTTTTT.

The chain recombines TRBV3-1 (or the pseudogene TRBV3-2) with TRBJ2-7; possible D gene TRBD1, 5 bases. The length of the CDR3 is 15 residues. V lost 1 base to trimming and J lost 3 bases, with 13 bases between them. Germline V gene sequence: CDR1 LGHDT, CDR2 YNNKEL (reference sequence). The DNA for the CDR3 is TGTGCCAGCAGCCAAGCTCCCAGGGTCGACTACGAGCAGTACTTC. Translated: CASSQAPRVDYEQYF.

The chain has TRBV9 and TRBJ2-3; 12 bases map to TRBD2. The V and J ends lost 4 bases and 0 bases, in that order; junction bases with no gene match: 9. This CDR3 region has 18 residues. The V gene's germline CDR1 is SGDLS and CDR2 YYNGEE. The CDR3: CASSPRTSGIKSTDTQYF. CDR3 DNA: TGTGCCAGCAGCCCACGGACTAGCGGGATCAAAAGCACAGATACGCAGTATTTT.

The genes are TRBV5-1 and TRBJ2-5, with D maybe TRBD2 (6 bases). Germline CDR1 is SGHRS and CDR2 is YFSETQ. The CDR3 is 15 residues long. V was pared by 0 bases and J by 2 bases, with 11 bases between. CDR3 amino acids: CASSLARGAQETQYF. CDR3 DNA: TGCGCCAGCAGCTTGGCGCGCGGGGCTCAAGAGACCCAGTACTTC.

This clone turned up a few times. The gene calls are TRBV5-1 and TRBJ1-3; D is unclear. Germline lookup yields CDR1 SGHRS and CDR2 YFSETQ. V lost 0 bases and J 0 bases, leaving 13 bases between the germline ends. The CDR3 consists of 17 residues. CDR3 nucleotide sequence: TGCGCCAGCAGCTTGGTTGAGTTACGCCGCTCTGGAAACACCATATATTTT. Its protein is CASSLVELRRSGNTIYF. Combining the CDR3 with reference TRBV5-1 and TRBJ1-3 gives the whole variable domain KAGVTQTPRYLIKTRGQQVTLSCSPISGHRSVSWYQQTPGQGLQFLFEYFSETQRNKGNFPGRFSGRQFSNSRSEMNVSTLELGDSALYLCASSLVELRRSGNTIYFGEGSWLTVV.